A selection of T cell receptor beta chains follows, all from one sample in a study of T cell repertoires in cytomegalovirus infection. From the reads, TCRdb called clonotypes with MiXCR, one entry per CDR3 protein. The table lists about 830,000 distinct CDR3 sequences, approximately 29% of them singletons. These receptors have no known antigen. Material: cultured CD8+ T cells from PBMCs, obtained from culture after CMV antigen stimulation. The receptors derive from a human donor in good health (CMV status not recorded). Some clones in this sample may be carry-over from other donors' samples. Each CDR3 is given with its conserved first and last residue. The order of the fields is D gene, J gene, clone size, V gene, CDR3 protein, CDR3 DNA. A D gene is named only where the DNA matches it firmly. Only part of the rows carry a size: once, few, many, or a class if the clone is expanded.

d_call: .
j_call: TRBJ2-1
clone_size: many
v_call: TRBV6-6
cdr3_aa: CASGFNPISYNEQFF
cdr3_nt: TGTGCCAGTGGCTTTAACCCCATCTCCTACAATGAGCAGTTCTTC

d_call: .
j_call: TRBJ2-1
clone_size: .
v_call: TRBV7-6
cdr3_aa: CASKGPVRDEQFF
cdr3_nt: TGCGCCAGCAAGGGGCCTGTGCGGGATGAGCAGTTCTTC

d_call: TRBD2
j_call: TRBJ2-3
clone_size: few
v_call: TRBV27
cdr3_aa: CASSFRGGNTDTQYF
cdr3_nt: TGTGCCAGCAGTTTTCGGGGGGGAAACACAGATACGCAGTATTTT

d_call: TRBD1
j_call: TRBJ2-1
clone_size: few
v_call: TRBV11-1
cdr3_aa: CASRSGTGGIYRLDYNEQFF
cdr3_nt: TGTGCCAGCAGATCGGGGACAGGGGGAATATACAGGTTGGACTACAATGAGCAGTTCTTC

d_call: .
j_call: TRBJ2-7
clone_size: many
v_call: TRBV7-2
cdr3_aa: CASSTQGGSYEQYF
cdr3_nt: TGTGCCAGCAGTACCCAGGGAGGCTCCTACGAGCAGTACTTC

d_call: TRBD2
j_call: TRBJ2-3
clone_size: .
v_call: TRBV4-1
cdr3_aa: CASSQGASGEGDTQYF
cdr3_nt: TGCGCCAGCAGCCAAGGTGCTAGCGGGGAGGGAGATACGCAGTATTTT

d_call: .
j_call: TRBJ1-5
clone_size: .
v_call: TRBV3-1
cdr3_aa: CASSRLQQQPQHF
cdr3_nt: TGTGCCAGCAGCCGATTACAGCAGCAGCCCCAGCATTTT

d_call: .
j_call: TRBJ1-1
clone_size: many
v_call: TRBV7-9
cdr3_aa: CASSPPGVRNTEAFF
cdr3_nt: TGTGCCAGCAGCCCTCCGGGGGTACGGAACACTGAAGCTTTCTTT

d_call: TRBD2
j_call: TRBJ2-5
clone_size: .
v_call: TRBV6-5
cdr3_aa: CASSYSWGSGGAIGETQYF
cdr3_nt: TGTGCCAGCAGTTACTCGTGGGGTAGCGGGGGGGCAATTGGAGAGACCCAGTACTTC

d_call: .
j_call: TRBJ2-1
clone_size: .
v_call: TRBV19
cdr3_aa: CAVDGTYNEQFF
cdr3_nt: TGTGCCGTAGATGGGACCTACAATGAGCAGTTCTTC

d_call: .
j_call: TRBJ2-1
clone_size: many
v_call: TRBV5-1
cdr3_aa: CASSLGQSSYNEQFF
cdr3_nt: TGTGCCAGCAGCTTAGGGCAGAGCTCCTACAATGAGCAGTTCTTC

d_call: .
j_call: TRBJ1-2
clone_size: .
v_call: TRBV7-9
cdr3_aa: CASSLEHRDGYTF
cdr3_nt: TGTGCCAGCAGCTTAGAGCACAGGGATGGCTACACCTTC

d_call: .
j_call: TRBJ1-1
clone_size: .
v_call: TRBV11-1
cdr3_aa: CASSPCTGRMNTEAFF
cdr3_nt: TGTGCCAGCAGCCCCTGCACGGGGCGCATGAACACTGAAGCTTTCTTT

d_call: .
j_call: TRBJ2-5
clone_size: few
v_call: TRBV7-7
cdr3_aa: CASSLWADQETQYF
cdr3_nt: TGTGCTAGCAGCTTATGGGCAGACCAAGAGACCCAGTACTTC

d_call: .
j_call: TRBJ2-7
clone_size: few
v_call: TRBV6-5
cdr3_aa: CAIGGRGNEQYF
cdr3_nt: TGTGCCATAGGGGGGAGGGGCAACGAGCAGTACTTC

d_call: .
j_call: TRBJ1-2
clone_size: .
v_call: TRBV29-1
cdr3_aa: CSVGGGGYTF
cdr3_nt: TGCAGCGTGGGAGGAGGCGGCTACACCTTC

d_call: .
j_call: TRBJ2-4
clone_size: .
v_call: TRBV5-8
cdr3_aa: CANSLGAGSTKNIQYF
cdr3_nt: TGTGCCAACAGCTTGGGGGCAGGATCTACCAAAAACATTCAGTACTTC

d_call: TRBD2
j_call: TRBJ2-1
clone_size: .
v_call: TRBV13
cdr3_aa: CASKEAGVWEQFF
cdr3_nt: TGTGCCAGCAAGGAAGCGGGAGTGTGGGAGCAGTTCTTC

d_call: TRBD2
j_call: TRBJ2-5
clone_size: few
v_call: TRBV27
cdr3_aa: CASSPREAGGQETQYF
cdr3_nt: TGTGCCAGCAGTCCCAGAGAAGCGGGGGGGCAAGAGACCCAGTACTTC

d_call: .
j_call: TRBJ2-3
clone_size: many
v_call: TRBV7-8
cdr3_aa: CASSLVGGTQYF
cdr3_nt: TGTGCCAGCAGCTTAGTGGGGGGTACGCAGTATTTT